One sample yielded the 16 T cell receptor beta chains listed below, sequenced in a study of cytomegalovirus exposure and HLA in healthy donors. The PCR was carried out with 60 Vbeta primers and 13 Jbeta primers. Method: immunoSEQ multiplex PCR; TCRdb's copy keeps in-frame clones and lacks some. The sample has fewer than 250,000 clones; around 79% are singletons. The sequencing input was PBMCs. These receptor sequences come from a male donor in good health and CMV-seronegative.

The chain recombines TRBV6-6 with TRBJ2-3; 10 nucleotides line up with TRBD2. Germline CDR1 MNHNY, CDR2 SVGAGI (reference sequence). The junction had 3 bases not matched to a gene; V was cut back by 7 bases and J by 5 bases. This CDR3 comprises 13 residues. The CDR3 region has the DNA TGTGCCAGCATTAGCGGGAGGCTAGATACGCAGTATTTT. Protein sequence: CASISGRLDTQYF.

The rearrangement links TRBV27 to TRBJ2-7, with D perhaps matching TRBD2 (6 bases). V gave up 4 bases and J gave up 2 bases, with 21 bases separating them. The CDR3 has 17 residues. CDR1 and CDR2 from the germline V gene are MNHEY and SMNVEV (reference sequence). The DNA of the CDR3 is TGTGCCAGCAGTTCACAACCCCTCCGGGGGACGCCCTACGAGCAGTACTTC. Its translation is CASSSQPLRGTPYEQYF.

Here the CDR3 DNA reads TGTGCCAGCAGTCTACAGGGGTCTAATGAAAAACTGTTTTTT. Protein: CASSLQGSNEKLFF. The chain employs TRBV9 and TRBJ1-4, with 7 bases that match TRBD1. This CDR3 has 14 amino acids. Unmatched junction bases numbered 4, after V lost 5 bases and J lost 3 bases. CDR1 is SGDLS, CDR2 YYNGEE, per germline.

The CDR3 bases are TGCGCCAGCACCCGGACAGGGGGAGAGTACGAGCAGTACTTC. As protein: CASTRTGGEYEQYF. V usage is TRBV5-1 and J usage is TRBJ2-7, with TRBD1 identical over 10 bases. The J segment lost 4 bases and the V segment lost 6 bases, leaving 7 bases of the junction unmatched. This CDR3 comprises 14 residues. Germline loops: CDR1 SGHRS, CDR2 YFSETQ.

This chain connects TRBV29-1 to TRBJ2-1; 8 bases agree with TRBD2. CDR3 length equals 14 residues. V dropped 2 bases and J dropped 6; count of bases not matched to a gene: 6. The V gene's germline CDR1 is SQVTM and CDR2 ANQGSEA. This CDR3 is CSVERAGVSNEQFF. The CDR3 nucleotides read TGCAGCGTTGAAAGAGCGGGAGTCTCCAATGAGCAGTTCTTC.

This chain joins TRBV27 and TRBJ2-3; TRBD2 matches at 7 bases. The CDR3 has 16 amino acids. Unmatched junction bases numbered 9, after V lost 4 bases and J lost 2 bases. Looked up from germline, CDR1 is MNHEY and CDR2 is SMNVEV (reference sequence). CDR3 coding DNA: TGTGCCAGCAGTTACTCACGGCGGGAGCACACAGATACGCAGTATTTT. Translating gives CASSYSRREHTDTQYF.

The rearrangement links TRBV5-1 to TRBJ1-1; TRBD1 matches at 8 bases. This CDR3 contains 15 residues. Germline V gene lookup returns CDR1 SGHRS and CDR2 YFSETQ. The V segment lost 2 bases and the J segment 5 bases; nucleotides outside the gene matches: 8. The DNA for the CDR3 is TGCGCCAGCAGCTTTACAGGGGGTTCGGTTACTGAAGCTTTCTTT. It is translated as CASSFTGGSVTEAFF.

The chain is built from TRBV30 and TRBJ1-2; no clear D. The CDR3 length is 11 residues. V was clipped by 1 base and J by 7 bases, with 7 bases between them. CDR1 GTSNPN and CDR2 SVGIG come from the germline V gene (reference sequence). The CDR3 nucleotides are TGTGCCTGGAGTGCGGGAGCTGGCTACACCTTC. Protein: CAWSAGAGYTF.

The gene calls are TRBV7-3 and TRBJ2-1; the D gene is possibly TRBD1 (6 bases). The germline gives CDR1 SGHTA, CDR2 FQGTGA. Deletions cut 1 base from V and 5 bases from J, with 6 bases between. The CDR3 is made up of 13 amino acids. The CDR3 loop is CASSLNRDNEQFF. The CDR3 DNA reads TGTGCCAGCAGCTTAAACAGGGACAATGAGCAGTTCTTC.

This chain connects TRBV19 to TRBJ2-2; 8 bases are shared with TRBD2. The J segment lost 0 bases and the V segment lost 3 bases, leaving 6 bases of the junction unmatched. Germline-derived CDR1 and CDR2 are LNHDA and SQIVND (reference sequence). The CDR3 is 17 residues long. CDR3 nucleotide sequence: TGTGCCAGTAGTATTGAGGCGGGAGGTGCGAACACCGGGGAGCTGTTTTTT. Its protein product is CASSIEAGGANTGELFF.

The chain links TRBV27 to TRBJ2-2; 14 bases map to TRBD2. The germline V gene encodes CDR1 MNHEY and CDR2 SMNVEV (reference sequence). V was pared by 4 bases and J by 0 bases, with 10 bases of the junction left unmatched. The CDR3 consists of 20 residues. The CDR3 DNA reads TGTGCCAGCAGTTGGAGAGGGCTGGGACTAGCGGGGGCGAACACCGGGGAGCTGTTTTTT. Amino acid sequence: CASSWRGLGLAGANTGELFF.

This clone has only one observation. The chain joins TRBV11-2 to TRBJ2-7; 10 bases line up with TRBD1. The CDR3 is made up of 15 amino acids. CDR1 is SGHAT and CDR2 is FQNNGV in the germline V gene. After removal of 0 bases from V and 3 bases from J, the junction contained 2 bases not matched to a gene. The CDR3 loop is CASSLETGGFYEQYF. The CDR3 DNA is TGTGCCAGCAGCTTAGAGACAGGGGGCTTCTACGAGCAGTACTTC.

This clone was picked up a small number of times. The V call is TRBV6-5, the J call TRBJ2-3; 10 bases agree with TRBD2. Germline V gives CDR1 MNHEY, CDR2 SVGAGI. V dropped 7 bases and J dropped 1; count of bases not matched to a gene: 5. The CDR3 runs 15 residues. CDR3 protein: CASTLAGEGTDTQYF. CDR3 nucleotides: TGTGCCAGCACCCTAGCGGGGGAGGGCACAGATACGCAGTATTTT.

The genes are TRBV19 and TRBJ1-5; 9 nucleotides match TRBD1. This CDR3 comprises 14 residues. V trimming: 5 bases; J trimming: 5 bases; junction bases outside the gene matches: 4. Per germline, CDR1 LNHDA and CDR2 SQIVND (reference sequence). Here the CDR3 reads CASSSWTGDQPQHF. CDR3 nucleotide sequence: TGTGCCAGTAGTTCCTGGACAGGGGATCAGCCCCAGCATTTT.

This clone has a single count. The rearrangement joins TRBV28 to TRBJ1-1; D unresolved. Germline CDR1 MDHEN, CDR2 SYDVKM. V was pared by 5 bases and J by 6 bases, with 19 bases between. This CDR3 comprises 15 residues. CDR3 sequence reads: CASSPSGIMSSEAFF. The CDR3 region has the DNA TGTGCCAGCAGTCCCTCCGGGATCATGAGTTCTGAAGCTTTCTTT.

This clone occurred once. The chain joins TRBV30 to TRBJ2-5; the D gene is possibly TRBD1 (6 bases). Deletions cut 1 base from V and 4 bases from J, with 10 bases between. The CDR3 is 13 amino acids. The germline CDR1 and CDR2 sequences are GTSNPN and SVGIG (reference sequence). The CDR3 sequence is CAWSEAGAETQYF. In DNA, the CDR3 is TGTGCCTGGAGTGAAGCAGGGGCAGAGACCCAGTACTTC. The whole variable domain, remainder taken from reference TRBV30 and TRBJ2-5, is SQTIHQWPATLVQPVGSPLSLECTVEGTSNPNLYWYRQAAGRGLQLLFYSVGIGQISSEVPQNLSASRPQDRQFILSSKKLLLSDSGFYLCAWSEAGAETQYFGPGTRLLVL.